This T cell receptor beta chain was sequenced during a study of T-cell memory formation after mild COVID-19. This clonotype occurred a few times. At one end, the junction sequence differs from germline, possibly due to a read error. TCRdb analysed the 5' RACE reads with MiXCR anew, one entry per CDR3 protein. The table shows hundreds of thousands of distinct CDR3 sequences, with about 23% occurring only once. Looked up from germline, CDR1 is DFQATT and CDR2 is SNEGSKA (reference sequence). The CDR3 runs to 15 residues. V gene TRBV20-1 combines with J gene TRBJ2-1; D not resolved. The sequenced sample consisted of PBMCs or a T cell subset sorted from them (not recorded which). This TCR derives from an adult woman who had mild COVID-19 (a few samples of this study predate the infection). Cell type and time point are not known. The CDR3 DNA follows: TGCAGTGCTAGAGAGACGTCTGCGTCCTACCATGAGCAGTTCTTC. Protein product: CSARETSASYHEQFF.